Below, 18 T cell receptor beta chains from the same sample are listed, as sequenced in a study of PD-L1 blockade in urothelial cancer. The method was immunoSEQ multiplex PCR; TCRdb's version includes in-frame clones alone and lacks a portion of them. The sample carries approximately 93,000 clones, around four fifths recorded once. Stated time point: peripheral blood 6 weeks after treatment start. The input for sequencing was PBMCs, taken around atezolizumab (anti-PD-L1) treatment. The receptor source for this set is a man aged 65 to 79 with urothelial cancer.

The rearrangement joins TRBV2 to TRBJ1-5; a possible D gene is TRBD1 (6 bases). This CDR3 is built from 16 residues. Germline lookup yields CDR1 SNHLY and CDR2 FYNNEI. Trimming stripped 6 bases from V and 1 base from J, with 16 bases between. CDR3 sequence reads: CASRSDAGVSNQPQHF. DNA of the CDR3: TGTGCCAGCAGGTCCGACGCAGGGGTAAGCAATCAGCCCCAGCATTTT.

This chain joins TRBV7-2 and TRBJ1-2, with 7 bases matching TRBD1. Germline CDR1 SGHTA, CDR2 FQGNSA. The CDR3 is 15 residues long. The trim removed 1 base at V and 4 bases at J, leaving 6 bases unmatched. The DNA for the CDR3 is TGTGCCAGCAGCTTAGGGGGACAGCCCGTCTATGGCTACACCTTC. It translates to CASSLGGQPVYGYTF.

V and J are TRBV28 and TRBJ2-2; TRBD2 agrees at 10 bases. From germline, CDR1 is MDHEN and CDR2 SYDVKM. The CDR3 spans 15 residues. V trimming: 6 bases; J trimming: 6 bases; junction bases outside the gene matches: 7. The CDR3 loop reads CASSTSGRAAGELFF. The CDR3 coding sequence is TGTGCCAGCAGCACCAGCGGGAGGGCGGCCGGGGAGCTGTTTTTT.

The rearrangement links TRBV2 to TRBJ1-2; TRBD1 agrees at 12 bases. CDR3 size: 15 residues. V was pared by 5 bases and J by 7 bases, with 8 bases of the junction left unmatched. Germline-derived CDR1 and CDR2 are SNHLY and FYNNEI. The CDR3 sequence is CASSPRGQGAGGYTF. CDR3 bases: TGTGCCAGCAGTCCCAGGGGACAGGGGGCAGGTGGCTACACCTTC.

Here the CDR3 reads CASLSTNNQPQHF. CDR3 in DNA: TGTGCCAGCTTAAGCACGAACAATCAGCCCCAGCATTTT. The chain uses TRBV6-1 and TRBJ1-5, with D unclear. Trimming shortened V by 8 bases and J by 3 bases, and 11 bases separated the two germline ends. Germline CDR1 and CDR2: MNHNS and SASEGT. The CDR3 loop spans 13 amino acids.

Here the CDR3 DNA reads TGTGCCAGTAGTATATCCCGGGACTACGAGACCCAGTACTTC. Translating it yields CASSISRDYETQYF. The rearrangement joins TRBV19 to TRBJ2-5; 7 bases are a match to TRBD2. Trimming took 2 bases from V and 5 from J; bases not matched to a gene: 5. The CDR3 contains 14 residues. Germline CDR1 reads LNHDA; CDR2 reads SQIVND (reference sequence).

The chain uses TRBV7-9 and TRBJ2-1; perhaps TRBD2 as D (5 bases). This CDR3 contains 13 residues. With 4 bases removed from V and 10 bases from J, the gap between germline ends came to 14 bases. Germline V gene sequence: CDR1 SEHNR, CDR2 FQNEAQ (reference sequence). CDR3 nucleotide sequence: TGTGCCAGCAGCTCCCTAGCCCCTAACGAGCAGTTCTTC. Translated: CASSSLAPNEQFF.

V is TRBV6-4 and J is TRBJ2-7, with unresolved D. The CDR3 totals 16 residues. V was shortened by 0 bases and J by 6 bases, with 18 bases between the two germline ends. Looked up from germline, CDR1 is MRHNA and CDR2 is SNTAGT. The CDR3 coding sequence is TGTGCCAGCAGTGACTCGAGGCGGCCCGTAATCTCCGAGCAGTACTTC. Protein product: CASSDSRRPVISEQYF.

V and J are TRBV9 and TRBJ2-2; TRBD1 agrees at 10 bases. CDR3 length: 17 amino acids. V shed 2 bases, J shed 3 bases, and the junction held 7 bases outside the gene matches. Germline V lookup: CDR1 SGDLS, CDR2 YYNGEE. The CDR3 protein is CASSVGDRGPDTGELFF. The CDR3 nucleotides are TGTGCCAGCAGCGTGGGGGACAGGGGTCCGGACACCGGGGAGCTGTTTTTT.

V and J are TRBV11-2 and TRBJ2-7, with 7 bases aligning to TRBD2. Germline V CDR1 and CDR2: SGHAT, FQNNGV. The CDR3 has 12 residues. J was trimmed by 6 bases and V by 5 bases; bases with no gene match: 4. CDR3 in amino acids: CASSLTSVEQYF. The CDR3 DNA reads as TGTGCCAGCAGCCTCACTAGCGTCGAGCAGTACTTC.

The chain recombines TRBV11-2 with TRBJ2-7; 12 bases agree with TRBD1. Germline CDR1 reads SGHAT; CDR2 reads FQNNGV. After removal of 5 bases from V and 4 bases from J, the junction contained 6 bases not matched to a gene. This CDR3 has 15 residues. CDR3 region: CASSPGTGGLYEQYF. The CDR3, as DNA: TGTGCCAGCAGCCCCGGGACAGGGGGCCTTTACGAGCAGTACTTC.

This rearrangement joins TRBV2 to TRBJ2-6; 8 bases agree with TRBD2. The germline V gene has CDR1 SNHLY and CDR2 FYNNEI. CDR3 length equals 17 residues. With 5 bases clipped from V and 0 bases from J, the junction kept 6 bases outside the gene matches. The CDR3 reads CASSSSGGSSGANVLTF. The CDR3 DNA follows: TGTGCCAGCAGTTCCTCGGGGGGGTCCTCTGGGGCCAACGTCCTGACTTTC.

This clone was seen a single time. The rearrangement joins TRBV5-1 to TRBJ2-3; TRBD1 matches at 8 bases. CDR3 size: 14 residues. CDR1 is SGHRS and CDR2 is YFSETQ in the germline V gene. Trimming cost V 0 bases and J 4 bases; bases outside gene matches: 1. The CDR3 DNA reads as TGCGCCAGCAGCTTGGACAGGGGGGCAGATACGCAGTATTTT. This sequence encodes CASSLDRGADTQYF.

The genes are TRBV6-5 and TRBJ1-5; D gene ambiguous. Germline values: CDR1 MNHEY, CDR2 SVGAGI. The CDR3 spans 13 residues. Trimming took off 8 bases at V and 11 bases at J, with 19 bases between the two ends. CDR3 in amino acids: CASWRAAGTSQHF. The CDR3 DNA sequence: TGTGCCAGCTGGAGAGCAGCTGGAACTTCCCAGCATTTT.

The rearrangement links TRBV11-2 to TRBJ2-3, with 9 bases matching TRBD2. This CDR3 region has 17 residues. Germline CDR1 SGHAT, CDR2 FQNNGV. Trimming at V came to 4 bases and at J to 4 bases, leaving 12 bases not matched to a gene. CDR3 sequence (DNA): TGTGCCAGCAGCTATGGGACTAGCTACCCCTCCCCAGATACGCAGTATTTT. Protein sequence: CASSYGTSYPSPDTQYF.

This clone occurred once. CDR3 bases: TGCGCCAGCAGCTTGCCAGATTCCTACGAGCAGTACTTC. It yields the protein CASSLPDSYEQYF. V gene TRBV5-1 combines with J gene TRBJ2-7; D remains unclear. The CDR3 extends over 13 amino acids. With 1 base removed from V and 1 base from J, the gap between germline ends came to 6 bases. Germline V lookup: CDR1 SGHRS, CDR2 YFSETQ.

The chain links TRBV6-1 to TRBJ2-1; D ambiguous. The germline V gene encodes CDR1 MNHNS and CDR2 SASEGT. V lost 4 bases and J 9 bases, leaving 10 bases between the germline ends. The CDR3 extends over 12 amino acids. Written as DNA, the CDR3 is TGTGCCAGCAGTGCAAACTACGCTGAGCAGTTCTTC. The encoded protein is CASSANYAEQFF.

The chain joins TRBV11-3 to TRBJ2-5; D may be TRBD2 (7 bases). Germline-derived CDR1 and CDR2 are SGHNT and YENEEA. This CDR3 comprises 15 residues. Between the trimmed V and J ends, which lost 2 bases and 4 bases, there was a span of 14 bases. CDR3 nucleotide sequence: TGTGCCAGCAGCTTAAGGGAGGGGGGGGCAGAGACCCAGTACTTC. Protein: CASSLREGGAETQYF.